The present entry profiles one T cell receptor (beta chain) with its context. As yet, its antigen is unknown. This sample is drawn from a study of T cell responses to AZD1222 COVID-19 vaccine. The repertoire was sequenced with immunoSEQ multiplex PCR; TCRdb's copy has only in-frame clones and lacks some. The sample consists of some 280,000 clones, approximately 94% of them appearing once. Study-wide results and caveats: Repertoires in all cases were sampled only once the peak T cell response had passed.

Analysis merged second doses at about 4 or about 12 weeks. Trimming cost V 8 bases and J 2 bases, with 13 bases left between them. This CDR3 region has 14 residues. Germline CDR1 reads SGHRS; CDR2 reads YFSETQ. The chain employs TRBV5-1 and TRBJ2-2, with D unclear. The sequences come from peripheral blood, collected 28 days after the second AZD1222 dose. This TCR derives from an adult who received the AZD1222 COVID-19 vaccine. The CDR3 here is CASFRTGNTGELFF. As DNA, the CDR3 is TGCGCCAGTTTCAGGACGGGCAACACCGGGGAGCTGTTTTTT.